This TCR beta chain originates from a study of blood T cell repertoires in COVID-19. This CDR3 has 14 amino acids. In germline, CDR1 is SNHLY, CDR2 FYNNEI. The ends were cut back, 7 bases at V and 9 bases at J, with 19 bases in the middle. TCRdb's copy holds only in-frame clones and misses some; the assay was immunoSEQ multiplex PCR. The data hold around 200,000 clones, with about 82% observed a single time. This clone has only a few counts. The source is a man aged 35-49 years with acute COVID-19. The rearrangement joins TRBV2 to TRBJ2-1; D call uncertain. Material: PBMCs or T cells enriched from blood (not recorded which). This CDR3 is CASITDPYVGEQFF. DNA for the CDR3: TGTGCCAGCATCACAGACCCCTACGTCGGTGAGCAGTTCTTC.